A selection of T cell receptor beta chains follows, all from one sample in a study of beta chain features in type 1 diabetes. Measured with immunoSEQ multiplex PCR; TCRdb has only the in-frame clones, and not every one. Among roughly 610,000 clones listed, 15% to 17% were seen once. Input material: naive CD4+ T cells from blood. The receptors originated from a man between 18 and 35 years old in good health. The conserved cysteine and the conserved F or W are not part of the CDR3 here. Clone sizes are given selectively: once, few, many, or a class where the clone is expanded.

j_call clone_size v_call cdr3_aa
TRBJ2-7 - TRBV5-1 ASSLVPGSYEQY
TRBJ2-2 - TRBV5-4 ASSRTGNTGELF
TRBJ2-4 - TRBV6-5 ASSYGREGAKNIQY
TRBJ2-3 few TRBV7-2 ASSLDRSTQY
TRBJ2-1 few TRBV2 ASEKLTSGRPAF
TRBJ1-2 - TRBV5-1 ASSWTGYT
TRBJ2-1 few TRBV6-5 ASSYSPLAGLGEQF
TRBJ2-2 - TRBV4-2 ASSQEDRGTGELF
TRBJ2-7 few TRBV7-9 ASSQIGFAYEQY
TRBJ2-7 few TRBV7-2 ASSLSGAIYEQY
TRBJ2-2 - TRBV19 ASSPWGPNTGELF
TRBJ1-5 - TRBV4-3 ASSQRRGDQPQH
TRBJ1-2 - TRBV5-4 ASSAGDREVYGYT